Included here is one T cell receptor (beta chain) sequence, with context. This may be a read error, as it is one base from a much larger clone. This sample was included in a study of blood T cells in healthy people across ages. The second PCR ran roughly 7 to 12 cycles with a sample-barcoded 5' primer and J-beta primers. TCRdb used MiXCR to reprocess the 5' RACE reads, holding one entry per CDR3 protein. This table has over 550,000 distinct CDR3 sequences, approximately 30% appearing once. The CDR3 consists of 16 residues. Germline V gene lookup returns CDR1 SGHRS and CDR2 YFSETQ. V gene TRBV5-1 combines with J gene TRBJ2-5; 9 bases agree with TRBD2. The sequence came from a woman older than 75 in good health. Sequenced input: blood. CDR3 DNA: TGCGCCGGCAGCTCGAATAGCGGGGGAGGAGAAGAGACCCAGTACTTC. Amino acids: CAGSSNSGGGEETQYF. The full variable domain, completed using reference TRBV5-1 and TRBJ2-5, is KAGVTQTPRYLIKTRGQQVTLSCSPISGHRSVSWYQQTPGQGLQFLFEYFSETQRNKGNFPGRFSGRQFSNSRSEMNVSTLELGDSALYLCAGSSNSGGGEETQYFGPGTRLLVL.